This TCR beta chain was found in a study of T cell repertoires in cytomegalovirus infection. Study information: From public TCR beta signatures came an indication of both CMV infection and matching HLA type.

Concerning this clonotype itself: What it binds is not known.

Germline V gene data show CDR1 as ENHRY and CDR2 as SYGVKD. V gave up 10 bases and J gave up 4 bases; unmatched junction bases: 6. The CDR3 is 13 residues long. General study results and limits: Cumulative frequency of public TCR beta families picked out carriers of CMV plus the relevant HLA. HLA-C-restricted CMV clonotypes gave the most frequent clonotype in two of eight donors.

TCRdb called the reads again in MiXCR, with one record for every CDR3 protein. The sample shows 600,000 to 800,000 distinct CDR3 sequences, approximately 24% of them seen only once. The sequencing sample was made of CD8+ T cells from PBMCs. This rearrangement joins TRBV10-3 to TRBJ2-7; TRBD1 aligns across 11 bases. The clonotype originates from a human donor in good health (CMV status not recorded). Some clones in this sample may be carry-over from other donors' samples. CDR3 loop: CATWDRGSYEQYF. The CDR3 DNA sequence: TGTGCCACTTGGGACAGGGGGAGTTACGAGCAGTACTTC.